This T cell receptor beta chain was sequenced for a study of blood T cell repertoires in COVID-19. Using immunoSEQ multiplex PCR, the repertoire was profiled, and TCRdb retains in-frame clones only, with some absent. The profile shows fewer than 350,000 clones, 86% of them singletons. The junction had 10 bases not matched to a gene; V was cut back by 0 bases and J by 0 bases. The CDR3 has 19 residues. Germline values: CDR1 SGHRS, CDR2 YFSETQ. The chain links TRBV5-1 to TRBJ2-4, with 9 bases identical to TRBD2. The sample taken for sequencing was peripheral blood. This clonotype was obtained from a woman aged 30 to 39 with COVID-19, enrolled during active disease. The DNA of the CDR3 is TGCGCCAGCAGCTTGGCCCGAGCGGGGGGCCGGCTAGCCAAAAACATTCAGTACTTC. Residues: CASSLARAGGRLAKNIQYF.